These 24 T cell receptor beta chains share one sample of origin, sequenced in a study of T cell responses to AZD1222 COVID-19 vaccine. TCRdb's copy holds only in-frame clones and misses some; the assay was immunoSEQ multiplex PCR. The repertoire holds about 180,000 clones, with 88% as singletons. This specimen consisted of peripheral blood, obtained 28 days after the second AZD1222 dose. The receptors originated from an adult who received the AZD1222 COVID-19 vaccine.

V usage is TRBV24-1 and J usage is TRBJ2-3; 8 bases fit TRBD1. J gave up 5 bases and V 2 bases, and 11 bases lay outside the gene matches. Germline values: CDR1 KGHDR, CDR2 SFDVKD. This CDR3 is built from 17 residues. The CDR3 loop reads CATSDSKQGVVVDTQYF. CDR3 nucleotides: TGTGCCACCAGTGATTCTAAACAGGGGGTAGTAGTAGATACGCAGTATTTT.

J is TRBJ1-2 and V is TRBV5-1; 7 bases map to TRBD1. V lost 4 bases and J lost 3; bases outside the gene matches: 9. Germline CDR1 SGHRS, CDR2 YFSETQ. The CDR3 totals 15 residues. CDR3 coding DNA: TGCGCCAGCAGCCCGGCCGGGACAGAGTACTATGGCTACACCTTC. Translation: CASSPAGTEYYGYTF.

The chain couples TRBV4-1 to TRBJ2-3; 8 bases match TRBD1. Germline lookup yields CDR1 MGHRA and CDR2 YSYEKL. The CDR3 contains 18 residues. V lost 0 bases, J lost 4 bases, and 12 bases stayed unmatched. The CDR3, as DNA: TGCGCCAGCAGCCAAGAGGTTACCAGGCAGGGGGCCGCAGATACGCAGTATTTT. This encodes CASSQEVTRQGAADTQYF.

The V call is TRBV10-3, the J call TRBJ2-7; unclear D gene. Germline V CDR1 and CDR2: ENHRY, SYGVKD. The V end lost 2 bases, the J end lost 2 bases, and 4 bases lay between the germline ends. The CDR3 length is 12 residues. As DNA, the CDR3 is TGTGCCATCAGTGAGAGGCCCTACGAGCAGTACTTC. This gives the protein CAISERPYEQYF.

This chain joins TRBV5-5 and TRBJ2-7; TRBD1 matches 7 bases. V dropped 3 bases and J dropped 2; count of bases not matched to a gene: 8. The CDR3 sequence is 15 residues long. CDR1 is SGHKS, CDR2 YYEKEE, per germline (reference sequence). CDR3 protein: CASSYGTALTYEQYF. The CDR3 coding sequence is TGTGCCAGCAGCTATGGGACAGCTCTAACCTACGAGCAGTACTTC.

V gene TRBV30 combines with J gene TRBJ1-1; D unresolved. This CDR3 is 14 amino acids long. Germline-derived CDR1 and CDR2 are GTSNPN and SVGIG (reference sequence). Deletions cut 1 base from V and 1 base from J, with 10 bases between. The CDR3 DNA is TGTGCCTGGAGTGGTATGGGTAGGAACACTGAAGCTTTCTTT. It translates to CAWSGMGRNTEAFF.

This sequence joins TRBV6-5 and TRBJ1-2; D is ambiguous. V was trimmed by 11 bases and J by 4 bases, leaving 8 bases between them. The V gene's germline CDR1 is MNHEY and CDR2 SVGAGI. The CDR3 covers 10 residues. The CDR3 bases are TGTGCCCGCCGCGCCTATGGCTACACCTTC. This translates into CARRAYGYTF.

The chain has TRBV6-5 and TRBJ1-1; TRBD1 might be the D (6 bases). Trimming pared 8 bases from V and 1 base from J, leaving 8 bases between. The germline V gene has CDR1 MNHEY and CDR2 SVGAGI. CDR3 length: 12 residues. The CDR3 nucleotides are TGTGCCAGCCTGGGACAGAACACTGAAGCTTTCTTT. It is translated as CASLGQNTEAFF.

A single count supports this clone. V gene TRBV7-2 combines with J gene TRBJ1-2; 8 bases fit TRBD1. CDR3 length: 11 residues. Germline CDR1 reads SGHTA; CDR2 reads FQGNSA. The CDR3 bases are TGTAATCGACAGGGGAGGTGTGGCTACACCTTC. Its protein product is CNRQGRCGYTF.

This chain uses TRBV12-5 with TRBJ2-2, with 9 positions matching TRBD1. CDR3 length: 15 residues. With 5 bases clipped from V and 2 bases from J, the junction kept 3 bases outside the gene matches. The germline V gene encodes CDR1 LGHNT and CDR2 FRNRAP. The CDR3 DNA reads as TGTGCTAGTGGTATGGGACAGGGCAACACCGGGGAGCTGTTTTTT. This sequence encodes CASGMGQGNTGELFF.

Note on this clone: The DNA is omitted, as the CDR3 cannot be located on it reliably, and the CDR3 follows TCRdb's listing. The chain combines TRBV19 with TRBJ1-4; the table calls TRBD1, which could not be checked here. With termini counted, the CDR3 has 16 amino acids. The germline V gene has CDR1 LNHDA and CDR2 SQIVND (reference sequence). The CDR3 region is CASSMFLAQDNEKLFF.

The chain is built from TRBV6-5 and TRBJ2-7; D may be TRBD1 or TRBD2 (5 bases each). Germline CDR1 reads MNHEY; CDR2 reads SVGAGI. The CDR3 length is 15 residues. V lost 5 bases to trimming and J lost 3 bases, with 17 bases between them. The chain's CDR3 is CASSPRGPESYEQYF. Here the CDR3 DNA reads TGTGCCAGCAGTCCCCGGGGACCAGAGAGCTACGAGCAGTACTTC.

The rearrangement uses TRBV11-2 and TRBJ2-3, with 9 bases that match TRBD1. This CDR3 has 15 amino acids. V was pared by 1 base and J by 6 bases, with 5 bases of the junction left unmatched. In germline, CDR1 is SGHAT, CDR2 FQNNGV. Written as DNA, the CDR3 is TGTGCCAGCAGCTTAGCCGGACAGGGGACCGATACGCAGTATTTT. Amino acids: CASSLAGQGTDTQYF.

The chain employs TRBV19 and TRBJ2-2, with D uncertain. Per the germline V gene, CDR1 is LNHDA and CDR2 is SQIVND (reference sequence). The V end was cut by 3 bases, the J end by 4 bases, with 9 bases between. The CDR3 consists of 14 residues. The CDR3 sequence: CASSISRRTGELFF. The CDR3 DNA follows: TGTGCCAGTAGTATCAGCAGGCGCACCGGGGAGCTGTTTTTT. Combining the CDR3 with reference TRBV19 and TRBJ2-2 gives the whole variable domain DGGITQSPKYLFRKEGQNVTLSCEQNLNHDAMYWYRQDPGQGLRLIYYSQIVNDFQKGDIAEGYSVSREKKESFPLTVTSAQKNPTAFYLCASSISRRTGELFFGEGSRLTVL.

The gene calls are TRBV6-5 and TRBJ1-3; no reliable D call. V was shortened by 0 bases and J by 1 base, with 4 bases between the two germline ends. Germline V gene sequence: CDR1 MNHEY, CDR2 SVGAGI. This CDR3 has 14 amino acids. The CDR3 region has the DNA TGTGCCAGCAGTTACTCCGTATCTGGAAACACCATATATTTT. Protein: CASSYSVSGNTIYF.

This chain links TRBV3-1 (or the pseudogene TRBV3-2) with TRBJ1-1, with a tentative D call TRBD1 (5 bases). This CDR3 region has 13 residues. Trimming removed 2 bases at V and 6 bases at J, with 10 bases between. Germline loops: CDR1 LGHDT, CDR2 YNNKEL (reference sequence). The CDR3 reads CASSQKGGAEAFF. In nucleotides, the CDR3 is TGTGCCAGCAGCCAAAAAGGAGGGGCTGAAGCTTTCTTT.

V usage is TRBV7-2 and J usage is TRBJ2-2; possible D gene TRBD1, 5 bases. Germline V gene lookup returns CDR1 SGHTA and CDR2 FQGNSA. Trimming left V 3 bases short and J 4 bases short, with 9 bases between. The CDR3 is 14 amino acids. The CDR3 bases are TGTGCCAGCAGCTTTTATCAGGGCACCGGGGAGCTGTTTTTT. Residues: CASSFYQGTGELFF.

CDR3 sequence reads: CASSVASTRRQETQYF. The CDR3, as DNA: TGTGCCAGCAGCGTAGCTTCGACCCGTCGGCAAGAGACCCAGTACTTC. This chain connects TRBV9 to TRBJ2-5; D unclear. The CDR3 runs 16 residues. V was cut by 0 bases and J by 2 bases, with 14 bases left in between. CDR1 and CDR2 from the germline V gene are SGDLS and YYNGEE.

This chain links TRBV20-1 with TRBJ2-5, with unresolved D. CDR1 is DFQATT and CDR2 is SNEGSKA in the germline V gene (reference sequence). V shed 3 bases and J shed 0 bases, with 11 bases lying between them. The CDR3 is made up of 14 amino acids. CDR3 protein: CSASREGYQETQYF. DNA of the CDR3: TGCAGTGCTAGTCGTGAAGGTTACCAAGAGACCCAGTACTTC.

This sequence joins TRBV30 and TRBJ1-4; 7 bases are shared with TRBD1. Germline CDR1 is GTSNPN and CDR2 is SVGIG (reference sequence). Losses at the gene ends were 2 bases for V and 3 bases for J; bases not matched to a gene: 9. This CDR3 region has 16 residues. CDR3 sequence (DNA): TGTGCCTGGAGTCTCTTGTTCGGGACAGCTAATGAAAAACTGTTTTTT. Translated: CAWSLLFGTANEKLFF.

The V gene is TRBV11-2, the J gene TRBJ2-1; D might be TRBD2 (6 bases). Germline-derived CDR1 and CDR2 are SGHAT and FQNNGV. V dropped 4 bases and J dropped 3 bases, with 10 bases sitting between them. The CDR3 runs to 14 residues. The CDR3 loop reads CASSSRLVYNEQFF. The CDR3 DNA reads TGTGCCAGCAGCTCAAGACTAGTCTACAATGAGCAGTTCTTC.

As to this clone: Germline and junction disagree at one end, which may indicate a read error. The chain has TRBV5-6 and TRBJ2-2; D may match TRBD1 or TRBD2 (5 bases each). Germline V gene data show CDR1 as SGHDT and CDR2 as YYEEEE. The CDR3 covers 14 residues. The DNA for the CDR3 is TGTGCCAGCAGCTTGGTCCCGGGACCCGGGGAGCTGCTTTTT. Its translation: CASSLVPGPGELLF. Full variable domain (outside the CDR3, taken from reference TRBV5-6 and TRBJ2-2): DAGVTQSPTHLIKTRGQQVTLRCSPKSGHDTVSWYQQALGQGPQFIFQYYEEEERQRGNFPDRFSGHQFPNYSSELNVNALLLGDSALYLCASSLVPGPGELLFGEGSRLTVL.

The rearrangement links TRBV10-3 to TRBJ2-5, with D perhaps TRBD2 (6 bases). V was trimmed by 7 bases and J by 2 bases, leaving 14 bases between them. The V gene's germline CDR1 is ENHRY and CDR2 SYGVKD. The CDR3 length is 14 residues. The CDR3 reads CAINIGGAQETQYF. Written as DNA, the CDR3 is TGTGCCATCAATATCGGCGGGGCTCAAGAGACCCAGTACTTC.

This rearrangement joins TRBV9 to TRBJ2-7; 7 bases are shared with TRBD1. V shed 0 bases, J shed 0 bases, and the junction held 3 bases outside the gene matches. The CDR3 consists of 15 residues. Germline CDR1 SGDLS, CDR2 YYNGEE. CDR3 residues: CASSVAGTASYEQYF. Written as DNA, the CDR3 is TGTGCCAGCAGCGTAGCAGGGACAGCCTCCTACGAGCAGTACTTC.